Described below is a single T cell receptor beta chain sequence and its context. The protocol was immunoSEQ multiplex PCR, while the TCRdb copy is restricted to in-frame clones and leaves out a portion. The sample records more than 200,000 clones, approximately 87% being singletons. The data belong to a study of blood T cell repertoires in COVID-19. This CDR3 is built from 15 residues. V gave up 0 bases and J gave up 4 bases; unmatched junction bases: 4. Germline V gene data show CDR1 as SGHRS and CDR2 as YFSETQ. The sample comprised peripheral blood. V usage is TRBV5-1 and J usage is TRBJ2-3; TRBD2 matches at 8 bases. The receptor was isolated from a woman in her seventies with active or convalescent COVID-19. In nucleotides, the CDR3 is TGCGCCAGCAGCTTGGCGGGGGGGCGGGCAGATACGCAGTATTTT. Translated, it gives CASSLAGGRADTQYF.